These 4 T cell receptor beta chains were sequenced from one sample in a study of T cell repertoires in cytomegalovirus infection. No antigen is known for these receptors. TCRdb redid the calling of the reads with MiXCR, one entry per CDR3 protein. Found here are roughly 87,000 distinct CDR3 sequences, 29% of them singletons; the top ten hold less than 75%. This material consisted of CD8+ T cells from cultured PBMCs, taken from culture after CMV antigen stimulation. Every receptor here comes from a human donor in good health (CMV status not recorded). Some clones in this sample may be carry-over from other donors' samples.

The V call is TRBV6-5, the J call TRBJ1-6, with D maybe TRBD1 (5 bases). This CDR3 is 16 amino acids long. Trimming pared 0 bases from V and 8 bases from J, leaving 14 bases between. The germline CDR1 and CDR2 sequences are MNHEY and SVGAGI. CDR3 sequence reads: CASSYSGQGLDSPLHF. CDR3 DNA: TGTGCCAGCAGTTACTCGGGGCAGGGACTGGATTCACCCCTCCACTTT.

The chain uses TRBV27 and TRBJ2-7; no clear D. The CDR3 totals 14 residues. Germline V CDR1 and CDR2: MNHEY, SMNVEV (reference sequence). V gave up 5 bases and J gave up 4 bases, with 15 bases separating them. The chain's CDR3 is CASSLMHGLYEQYF. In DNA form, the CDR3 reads TGTGCCAGCAGTCTTATGCACGGTCTATACGAGCAGTACTTC.

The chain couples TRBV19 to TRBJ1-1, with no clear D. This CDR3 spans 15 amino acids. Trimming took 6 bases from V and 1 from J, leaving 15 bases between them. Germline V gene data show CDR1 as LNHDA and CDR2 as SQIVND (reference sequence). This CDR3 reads CASRSNSLPNTEAFF. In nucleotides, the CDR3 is TGTGCCAGTAGAAGCAACAGTCTCCCGAACACTGAAGCTTTCTTT.

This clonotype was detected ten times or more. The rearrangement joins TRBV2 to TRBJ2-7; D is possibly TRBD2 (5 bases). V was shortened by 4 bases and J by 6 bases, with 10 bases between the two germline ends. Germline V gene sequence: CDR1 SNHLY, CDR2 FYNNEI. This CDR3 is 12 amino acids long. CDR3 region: CASSGTLSEQYF. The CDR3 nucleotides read TGTGCCAGCAGTGGGACTTTGTCCGAGCAGTACTTC. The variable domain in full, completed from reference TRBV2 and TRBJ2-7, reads EPEVTQTPSHQVTQMGQEVILRCVPISNHLYFYWYRQILGQKVEFLVSFYNNEISEKSEIFDDQFSVERPDGSNFTLKIRSTKLEDSAMYFCASSGTLSEQYFGPGTRLTVT.